The T cell receptor (beta chain) under discussion was sequenced for a study of molecular identifiers for immune sequencing clone quantification. Notes on the study in general: In naive cells, clones above 20 RNA copies held under 1% of molecules, whereas in effector cells they held over 99%.

Generation of bulk TCR libraries relied on previously described methods and listed TCR primers. TCRdb re-analysed the PCR reads in MiXCR, keeping a single row per CDR3 protein. The top ten hold 1.4% of the sample, which has some 66,000 distinct CDR3 sequences, about 19% seen once. Naive CD8 T cells were picked out by sorting for CD8+CD4-CCR7+CD45RA+. Per the germline V gene, CDR1 is LGHDT and CDR2 is YNNKEL (reference sequence). The V end was cut by 0 bases, the J end by 4 bases, with 5 bases between. This CDR3 has 13 amino acids. Concerning this clonotype itself: Its specificity is unknown. The CDR3 ends on some other residue instead of the conserved phenylalanine or tryptophan, so this is likely a read error.

V gene TRBV3-1 combines with J gene TRBJ2-3, with D hard to call. This TCR was recovered from a human donor in good health. Some libraries in this study had Jurkat cell RNA spiked in. The specimen sequenced was naive CD8+ T cells from blood, with Jurkat cell RNA spiked in. Noted subset: FACS-sorted CD8+CD4-CCR7+CD45RA+ naive T cells. CDR3 region: CASSQEGSDTQYL. The CDR3 DNA is TGTGCCAGCAGCCAAGAGGGTTCAGATACGCAGTATCTT.